Listed below are T cell receptor beta chains from one sample, sequenced in a study of T cells in Graves' hyperthyroidism and ophthalmopathy. MiXCR was run by TCRdb on the multiplex PCR reads, yielding one entry per CDR3 protein. The repertoire has hundreds of thousands of distinct CDR3 sequences, 11% to 15% of them found once; the top ten carry 10%. Sequencing was performed on blood. These receptors came from a woman aged 18-35 years with Graves' hyperthyroidism. Each CDR3 is given with its conserved first and last residue. D genes are given only for firm matches. Clone size is stated in some rows and not others, as once, few, many or a class when expanded.

abundance: few; j_gene: TRBJ2-2; v_gene: TRBV5-1; d_gene: -; CDR3nt: TGCGCCAGCAGCTTGGCGGCGGTGAACACCGGGGAGCTGTTTTTT; CDR3aa: CASSLAAVNTGELFF
abundance: many; j_gene: TRBJ2-1; v_gene: TRBV4-2; d_gene: -; CDR3nt: TGTGCCAGCAGCCAAGATCGGTCGAGTATCCGCAATGAGCAGTTCTTC; CDR3aa: CASSQDRSSIRNEQFF
abundance: few; j_gene: TRBJ2-2; v_gene: TRBV12-3/TRBV12-4; d_gene: TRBD2; CDR3nt: TGTGCCAGCAGTTTCGTGAGTAGCGGGAGTTCCACCGGGGAGCTGTTTTTT; CDR3aa: CASSFVSSGSSTGELFF
abundance: many; j_gene: TRBJ2-5; v_gene: TRBV28; d_gene: TRBD1; CDR3nt: TGTGCCAGCAACCTTTACCGGGACAGGCAAGAGACCCAGTACTTC; CDR3aa: CASNLYRDRQETQYF
abundance: many; j_gene: TRBJ2-3; v_gene: TRBV3-1; d_gene: -; CDR3nt: TGTGCCAGCAGCCAAGATCTGGGGGGCACAGATACGCAGTATTTT; CDR3aa: CASSQDLGGTDTQYF
abundance: many; j_gene: TRBJ2-3; v_gene: TRBV6-2/TRBV6-3; d_gene: TRBD2; CDR3nt: TGTGCCAGCAGTACACTAGCGGCACGGGGGGATACGCAGTATTTT; CDR3aa: CASSTLAARGDTQYF
abundance: many; j_gene: TRBJ2-7; v_gene: TRBV7-9; d_gene: TRBD2; CDR3nt: TGTGCCAGCAGCTTTGTTCTAGCGGGCTACGAGCAGTACTTC; CDR3aa: CASSFVLAGYEQYF
abundance: few; j_gene: TRBJ2-1; v_gene: TRBV15; d_gene: TRBD2; CDR3nt: TGTGCCACCAGCAGATTGGGGACTAGCGGATACAATGAGCAGTTCTTC; CDR3aa: CATSRLGTSGYNEQFF
abundance: many; j_gene: TRBJ2-5; v_gene: TRBV2; d_gene: TRBD1; CDR3nt: TGTGCCGTCGACCCGGGACAGGGGAGTTCAGTAAAGTACTTC; CDR3aa: CAVDPGQGSSVKYF
abundance: -; j_gene: TRBJ2-1; v_gene: TRBV7-2; d_gene: TRBD2; CDR3nt: TGTACCAGCAGCACCACTAGCGGAAGCTCCTACAATGAGCAGTTCTTC; CDR3aa: CTSSTTSGSSYNEQFF
abundance: many; j_gene: TRBJ2-7; v_gene: TRBV6-1; d_gene: -; CDR3nt: TGTGCCAGCAGCCCTGATGCGCGCCCAAGCTCCTACGAGCAGTACTTC; CDR3aa: CASSPDARPSSYEQYF
abundance: -; j_gene: TRBJ2-3; v_gene: TRBV29-1; d_gene: TRBD2; CDR3nt: TGCAGCGTTGTGAGGGGACTAGGAAGTAAAGCTAGCACAGATACGCAGTATTTT; CDR3aa: CSVVRGLGSKASTDTQYF
abundance: many; j_gene: TRBJ1-1; v_gene: TRBV12-3/TRBV12-4; d_gene: -; CDR3nt: TGTGCCAGCAGTTTTGGGACATGGAACACTGAAGCTTTCTTT; CDR3aa: CASSFGTWNTEAFF
abundance: many; j_gene: TRBJ2-3; v_gene: TRBV18; d_gene: TRBD2; CDR3nt: TGTGCCAGCTCACATGATCCGGGAGGAGCAGATACGCAGTATTTT; CDR3aa: CASSHDPGGADTQYF
abundance: many; j_gene: TRBJ1-1; v_gene: TRBV12-3/TRBV12-4; d_gene: -; CDR3nt: TGTGCCAGCAGTCCGGTCGGGGGGCTTAACACTGAAGCTTTCTTT; CDR3aa: CASSPVGGLNTEAFF
abundance: -; j_gene: TRBJ2-3; v_gene: TRBV19; d_gene: -; CDR3nt: TGTGCCAGTAGTATCTTTCAACCCGGCAGGGTAACAGATACGCAGTATTTT; CDR3aa: CASSIFQPGRVTDTQYF
abundance: few; j_gene: TRBJ2-1; v_gene: TRBV9; d_gene: TRBD2; CDR3nt: TGTGCCAGCAGCCCCCCGGGACTAGCGGGACGGAATGAGCAGTTCTTC; CDR3aa: CASSPPGLAGRNEQFF
abundance: many; j_gene: TRBJ2-7; v_gene: TRBV20-1; d_gene: -; CDR3nt: TGCAGTGCTAGAGATACGGCTGAACTCATCTACGAGCAGTACTTC; CDR3aa: CSARDTAELIYEQYF
abundance: -; j_gene: TRBJ2-5; v_gene: TRBV20-1; d_gene: -; CDR3nt: TGCAGTGCTAGAGGGGGGGAGGCGTCCCAGTACTTC; CDR3aa: CSARGGEASQYF
abundance: many; j_gene: TRBJ2-1; v_gene: TRBV11-2; d_gene: TRBD2; CDR3nt: TGTGCCAGCAGCCCCGGGCGGGAGGGTTACAATGAGCAGTTCTTC; CDR3aa: CASSPGREGYNEQFF
abundance: few; j_gene: TRBJ2-3; v_gene: TRBV5-4; d_gene: -; CDR3nt: TGTGCCAGCAGCTTCTTTCTTTTGGCGGGGATAGAGGGGGGCACAGATACGCAGTATTTT; CDR3aa: CASSFFLLAGIEGGTDTQYF
abundance: -; j_gene: TRBJ2-7; v_gene: TRBV7-3; d_gene: TRBD1; CDR3nt: TGTGCCAGCAGCCGGGACGGGACAGGGCCCCCCTACGAGCAGTACTTC; CDR3aa: CASSRDGTGPPYEQYF
abundance: -; j_gene: TRBJ2-7; v_gene: TRBV29-1; d_gene: -; CDR3nt: TGCAGCGTTGAGATACAGGGCTCGGGCGAGCAGTACTTC; CDR3aa: CSVEIQGSGEQYF
abundance: few; j_gene: TRBJ1-1; v_gene: TRBV20-1; d_gene: -; CDR3nt: TGCAGTGCTAGGTTGTGGAACACTGAAGCTTTCTTT; CDR3aa: CSARLWNTEAFF
abundance: few; j_gene: TRBJ2-7; v_gene: TRBV4-1; d_gene: TRBD1; CDR3nt: TGCGCCAGCAGCCAGTCGACAGGGGAAGGGTACGAGCAGTACTTC; CDR3aa: CASSQSTGEGYEQYF